What follows are 19 T cell receptor beta chains derived from one specimen sequenced in a study of T cell responses to AZD1222 COVID-19 vaccine. Profiled with immunoSEQ multiplex PCR; TCRdb holds only in-frame clones, not every one. The table lists approximately 130,000 clones, 90% to 95% of them singletons. This sample comprised peripheral blood, obtained on day 0 of AZD1222 vaccination. These receptors came from an adult in good health.

In this sample, this clone turned up once. The chain uses TRBV15 and TRBJ2-1; a weak D match, TRBD2 (6 bases). V lost 3 bases and J lost 8, with 17 bases in between. The germline gives CDR1 LNHNV, CDR2 YYDKDF (reference sequence). The CDR3 is 15 residues long. The DNA of the CDR3 is TGTGCCACCAGCAGTAGGCTAGCGCTGACACATGAGCAGTTCTTC. It translates to CATSSRLALTHEQFF.

The chain joins TRBV27 to TRBJ2-7; a weak D match, TRBD1 (7 bases). The germline gives CDR1 MNHEY, CDR2 SMNVEV (reference sequence). CDR3 size: 16 residues. Trimming pared 6 bases from V and 3 bases from J, leaving 21 bases between. The chain's CDR3 is CASSTARGAGYYEQYF. Written as DNA, the CDR3 is TGTGCCAGCAGCACGGCCAGGGGGGCAGGTTACTACGAGCAGTACTTC.

The chain links TRBV6-1 to TRBJ1-2; 9 positions agree with TRBD1. The CDR3 has 13 amino acids. With 3 bases clipped from V and 9 bases from J, the junction kept 5 bases outside the gene matches. The V gene's germline CDR1 is MNHNS and CDR2 SASEGT. The CDR3 sequence is CASSDGTGSRYTF. CDR3 nucleotides: TGTGCCAGCAGTGACGGGACAGGGTCCCGCTACACCTTC.

This clone was seen only once. The CDR3 loop reads CASSAAGLAYTDTQYF. The CDR3 coding sequence is TGTGCCAGCAGTGCCGCGGGACTAGCCTACACAGATACGCAGTATTTT. V and J are TRBV25-1 and TRBJ2-3, with 9 bases fitting TRBD2. Germline V gene lookup returns CDR1 MGHDK and CDR2 SYGVNS. CDR3 size: 16 residues. With V trimmed by 4 bases and J by 2 bases, 7 bases remained unmatched.

This clone was detected once. This chain connects TRBV5-6 to TRBJ2-1; 14 nucleotides match TRBD2. This CDR3 spans 19 amino acids. The germline V gene has CDR1 SGHDT and CDR2 YYEEEE. Trimming at V came to 0 bases and at J to 1 base, leaving 6 bases not matched to a gene. In DNA form, the CDR3 reads TGTGCCAGCAGCTTGGAGGGACTAGCGGGAGTCTTTTCCTACAATGAGCAGTTCTTC. It codes for CASSLEGLAGVFSYNEQFF.

The rearrangement links TRBV9 to TRBJ2-1, with D possibly TRBD2 on 6 matching bases. There are 15 residues in the CDR3. The V gene's germline CDR1 is SGDLS and CDR2 YYNGEE. V gave up 4 bases and J gave up 0 bases, with 11 bases separating them. The CDR3 region has the DNA TGTGCCAGCAGCATAAGCGGGTACTCCTACAATGAGCAGTTCTTC. It is translated as CASSISGYSYNEQFF.

This clone has just one count. The gene calls are TRBV4-1 and TRBJ1-6; possible D gene TRBD1, 6 bases. Trimming left V 4 bases short and J 6 bases short, with 13 bases between. CDR1 MGHRA and CDR2 YSYEKL come from the germline V gene. The CDR3 loop spans 15 amino acids. CDR3 in DNA: TGCGCCAGCAGCCTCCAGGGGAGAGGTAATTCACCCCTCCACTTT. Its translation: CASSLQGRGNSPLHF.

This clone was observed a handful of times. The chain recombines TRBV2 with TRBJ1-5; TRBD1 matches 9 bases. Germline-derived CDR1 and CDR2 are SNHLY and FYNNEI. With 4 bases clipped from V and 3 bases from J, the junction kept 4 bases outside the gene matches. The CDR3 is 15 residues long. CDR3 nucleotide sequence: TGTGCCAGCAGTGCGGACAGGGGCCTCAATCAGCCCCAGCATTTT. Translated, it gives CASSADRGLNQPQHF.

The chain employs TRBV18 and TRBJ1-6; the D is unclear. Per germline, CDR1 KGHSH and CDR2 LQKENI. V lost 6 bases to trimming and J lost 7 bases, with 7 bases between them. This CDR3 contains 12 residues. CDR3 in DNA: TGTGCCAGCTCGAAAGGGAATTCACCCCTCCACTTT. It encodes CASSKGNSPLHF. The full variable domain, with the rest looked up from reference TRBV18 and TRBJ1-6, is NAGVMQNPRHLVRRRGQEARLRCSPMKGHSHVYWYRQLPEEGLKFMVYLQKENIIDESGMPKERFSAEFPKEGPSILRIQQVVRGDSAAYFCASSKGNSPLHFGNGTRLTVT.

The V call is TRBV3-1 (or the pseudogene TRBV3-2), the J call TRBJ1-6; the D gene is possibly TRBD1 (5 bases). Germline V gives CDR1 LGHDT, CDR2 YNNKEL (reference sequence). V lost 8 bases, J lost 8 bases, and 13 bases lay in between. There are 13 residues in the CDR3. Here the CDR3 DNA reads TGTGCCAGCGAGGCCCAACAGGATTCACCCCTCCACTTT. Encoded protein: CASEAQQDSPLHF.

The CDR3 reads CASSFGGSNSPLHF. CDR3 bases: TGTGCCAGCAGCTTCGGGGGTTCGAATTCACCCCTCCACTTT. The chain has TRBV7-2 and TRBJ1-6; maybe TRBD1 (5 bases). The CDR3 is 14 amino acids. Germline CDR1 reads SGHTA; CDR2 reads FQGNSA. V was trimmed by 3 bases and J by 7 bases, leaving 10 bases between them.

This clone was seen only once. The gene calls are TRBV28 and TRBJ1-1, with 10 bases identical to TRBD1. The CDR3 loop spans 13 amino acids. V was clipped by 6 bases and J by 3 bases; unmatched bases: 1. The germline V gene encodes CDR1 MDHEN and CDR2 SYDVKM. CDR3 sequence: CASRGTGDTEAFF. The CDR3 bases are TGTGCCAGCAGGGGGACAGGGGACACTGAAGCTTTCTTT. The full variable domain, its missing parts supplied by reference TRBV28 and TRBJ1-1, is DVKVTQSSRYLVKRTGEKVFLECVQDMDHENMFWYRQDPGLGLRLIYFSYDVKMKEKGDIPEGYSVSREKKERFSLILESASTNQTSMYLCASRGTGDTEAFFGQGTRLTVV.

J is TRBJ2-1 and V is TRBV25-1, with D uncertain. CDR1 and CDR2 from the germline V gene are MGHDK and SYGVNS. CDR3 length equals 12 residues. The V end was cut by 5 bases, the J end by 4 bases, with 6 bases between. CDR3 sequence (DNA): TGTGCCAGCAGTCGGTGGTACAATGAGCAGTTCTTC. Its translation: CASSRWYNEQFF.

V is TRBV20-1 and J is TRBJ2-5; 7 nucleotides align to TRBD1. CDR3 length equals 11 residues. Germline CDR1 DFQATT, CDR2 SNEGSKA (reference sequence). In nucleotides, the CDR3 is TGCGGCAGGGGGACCCAAGAGACCCAGTACTTC. Translation: CGRGTQETQYF.

This sequence joins TRBV6-5 and TRBJ1-3; possible D gene TRBD1, 5 bases. The V end was cut by 6 bases, the J end by 2 bases, with 14 bases between. CDR1 is MNHEY, CDR2 SVGAGI, per germline. This CDR3 is 15 amino acids long. CDR3 in DNA: TGTGCCAGCAGACGGGACTCTCTGGCTGGAAACACCATATATTTT. Translation: CASRRDSLAGNTIYF.

The chain links TRBV6-6 to TRBJ1-5; the D gene is possibly TRBD1 (5 bases). The germline V and J ends were trimmed by 2 bases and 6 bases, with 11 bases remaining between them. In germline, CDR1 is MNHNY, CDR2 SVGAGI (reference sequence). The CDR3 is 14 amino acids. The CDR3 nucleotides read TGTGCCAGCAGTTACACGGACACGTTTCAGCCCCAGCATTTT. Its translation is CASSYTDTFQPQHF.

CDR3 bases: TGTGCCACCAGTGAAGGGGGACAGAGCTATGGCTACACCTTC. Translated: CATSEGGQSYGYTF. The chain carries TRBV24-1 and TRBJ1-2, with 7 bases matching TRBD1. The trim removed 4 bases at V and 4 bases at J, leaving 5 bases unmatched. The CDR3 is 14 residues long. Looked up from germline, CDR1 is KGHDR and CDR2 is SFDVKD.

The chain uses TRBV10-3 and TRBJ1-2; TRBD1 is a possible D gene (6 bases). The CDR3 contains 12 residues. V lost 10 bases and J lost 8, with 17 bases in between. CDR1 and CDR2 (germline): ENHRY, SYGVKD. The DNA of the CDR3 is TGTGCCACCAAAAATTCAGGGGCCGGCTACACCTTC. Amino acid sequence: CATKNSGAGYTF.

This clone was detected only once. The chain links TRBV6-1 to TRBJ1-1; D gene ambiguous. V gave up 1 base and J gave up 4 bases, with 7 bases separating them. The CDR3 consists of 13 residues. CDR1 is MNHNS and CDR2 is SASEGT in the germline V gene. This chain's CDR3 is CASSEGRGTEAFF. For the CDR3, the DNA is TGTGCCAGCAGTGAAGGGCGGGGCACTGAAGCTTTCTTT.